A single TCR beta chain is shown here with its context. This record comes from a study of T cells in Graves' hyperthyroidism and ophthalmopathy. Exclusion of patients followed from uncontrolled infection, other autoimmune disease, pregnancy or lactation. The ends lost 5 bases at V and 3 bases at J; junction bases unmatched: 1. This CDR3 comprises 12 residues. Germline CDR1 DFQATT, CDR2 SNEGSKA (reference sequence). It was RNA transcripts that yielded the amplified TCR beta CDR3 regions. The study used the HTBI primer set for a first-round RT-PCR of the TCR CDR3. TCRdb independently ran MiXCR on the multiplex PCR reads; one entry per CDR3 protein. The table shows 400,000 or so distinct CDR3 sequences, with 13% to 15% occurring only once.

Material: blood. The chain joins TRBV20-1 to TRBJ2-1; 7 nucleotides match TRBD1. The TCR comes from a woman aged 60-70 years with Graves' ophthalmopathy. CDR3 amino acids: CSAPGGYNEQFF. The CDR3 region has the DNA TGCAGTGCTCCAGGGGGCTACAATGAGCAGTTCTTC.